The text below deals with one T cell receptor (beta chain). Its antigen remains unknown. These data belong to a study of cytomegalovirus exposure and HLA in healthy donors. General observations from the study: Cytomegalovirus association was listed for 150 to 200 TCR beta chains.

Trimming left V 2 bases short and J 7 bases short, with 5 bases between. Germline assignment: CDR1 MDHEN and CDR2 SYDVKM. This CDR3 contains 11 residues. Though nominally healthy at sampling, donors likely had unrecorded immune exposures. Both 60 Vbeta primers and 13 Jbeta primers went into the PCR. The authors' processing: The authors later counted 70 million to 80 million unique TCR beta chains, some 11 million of them shared. Repertoires were generated with immunoSEQ multiplex PCR, while TCRdb's copy carries only in-frame clones and drops some. The D gene and trimming were derived from the DNA, and the V and J assignments and clone size from that table. Counted here are 210,000 or so clones, roughly 80% occurring once; the ten biggest clones make up approximately 2%.

Sequenced material: PBMCs. The chain has TRBV28 and TRBJ1-1; TRBD1 might be the D (5 bases). This TCR was recovered from a woman aged 25 to 39 in good health and CMV-seropositive. CDR3 sequence reads: CASSLRGEAFF. CDR3 in DNA: TGTGCCAGCAGTTTAAGGGGTGAAGCTTTCTTT.